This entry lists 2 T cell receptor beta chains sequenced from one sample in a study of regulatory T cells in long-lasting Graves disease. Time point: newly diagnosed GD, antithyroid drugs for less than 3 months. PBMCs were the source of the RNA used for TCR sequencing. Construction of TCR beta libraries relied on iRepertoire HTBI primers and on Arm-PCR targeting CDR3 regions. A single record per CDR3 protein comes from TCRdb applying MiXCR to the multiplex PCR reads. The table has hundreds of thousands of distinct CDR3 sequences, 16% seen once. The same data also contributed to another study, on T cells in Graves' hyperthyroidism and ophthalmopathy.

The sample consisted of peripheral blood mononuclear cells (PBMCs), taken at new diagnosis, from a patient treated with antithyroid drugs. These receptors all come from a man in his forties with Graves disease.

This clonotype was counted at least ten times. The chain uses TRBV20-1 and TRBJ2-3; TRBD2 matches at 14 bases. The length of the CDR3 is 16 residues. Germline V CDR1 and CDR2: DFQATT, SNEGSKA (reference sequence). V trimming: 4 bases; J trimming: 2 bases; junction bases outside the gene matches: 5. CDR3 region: CSATGLAGDVTDTQYF. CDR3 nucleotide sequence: TGCAGTGCTACGGGACTAGCGGGAGACGTCACAGATACGCAGTATTTT.

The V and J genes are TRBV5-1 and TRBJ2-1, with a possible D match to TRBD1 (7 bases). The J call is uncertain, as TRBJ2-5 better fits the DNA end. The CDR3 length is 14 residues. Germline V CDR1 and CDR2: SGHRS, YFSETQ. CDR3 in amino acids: CASSPGGQKETQYF. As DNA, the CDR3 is TGCGCCAGCAGCCCCGGGGGACAGAAAGAGACCCAGTACTTC.